The 27 T cell receptor beta chains below come from one sample, sequenced in a study of beta chain features in type 1 diabetes. Reverse transcribing all isolated RNA meant expressed TCRB transcripts were sequenced. Here immunoSEQ multiplex PCR was the method, and the copy in TCRdb shows in-frame clones only, minus some. The table includes 550,000 to 850,000 clones, over 10% detected once. Findings and limits, study-wide: Shorter TCRB CDR3s, moderately but significantly so, marked every one of the four CD4+ subsets in Type 1 diabetes patients.

No antigen has been identified for these receptors. The material sequenced was naive CD4+ T cells from blood. The receptors come from a man aged 18 to 30 with type 1 diabetes.

Details on this clone: Other DNA sequences from this sample encode an identical CDR3 as well. The V and J genes are TRBV20-1 and TRBJ2-1; D is unresolved. Per germline, CDR1 DFQATT and CDR2 SNEGSKA (reference sequence). V lost 3 bases and J 7 bases, leaving 7 bases between the germline ends. The CDR3 runs to 11 residues. CDR3 residues: CSAREYNEQFF. The CDR3 nucleotides read TGCAGTGCTAGGGAGTATAATGAGCAGTTCTTC.

This clone was counted between two and nine times. This sequence joins TRBV10-2 and TRBJ1-4, with no clear D. The CDR3 is made up of 14 amino acids. Trimming cost V 6 bases and J 8 bases, with 16 bases left between them. The germline V gene encodes CDR1 WSHSY and CDR2 SAAADI. CDR3 DNA sequence: TGCGCCAGCAGCCCGGGCCTCCCGGGAGAAAAACTGTTTTTT. Translated, it gives CASSPGLPGEKLFF.

The chain is built from TRBV20-1 and TRBJ1-6; D not resolved. The CDR3 loop spans 10 amino acids. V lost 4 bases and J 9 bases, leaving 4 bases between the germline ends. Germline V gives CDR1 DFQATT, CDR2 SNEGSKA (reference sequence). CDR3 in amino acids: CSANLSPLHF. In DNA, the CDR3 is TGCAGTGCTAACCTTTCACCCCTCCACTTT.

The V and J genes are TRBV5-5 and TRBJ2-1; D is unclear. The CDR3 extends over 13 amino acids. V lost 1 base and J 5 bases, leaving 7 bases between the germline ends. The V gene's germline CDR1 is SGHKS and CDR2 YYEKEE (reference sequence). CDR3 protein: CASSLTPNNEQFF. CDR3 nucleotides: TGTGCCAGCAGCTTGACTCCAAACAATGAGCAGTTCTTC.

The chain is built from TRBV30 and TRBJ1-4, with TRBD1 matching over 7 bases. V dropped 2 bases and J dropped 3; count of bases not matched to a gene: 6. CDR3 size: 15 residues. Germline CDR1 GTSNPN, CDR2 SVGIG (reference sequence). As DNA, the CDR3 is TGTGCCTGGAGTCCAACAGGGGCAGCTAATGAAAAACTGTTTTTT. Encoded protein: CAWSPTGAANEKLFF.

This clone has a handful of counts. V is TRBV2 and J is TRBJ2-1; D might be TRBD2 (6 bases). The germline V gene has CDR1 SNHLY and CDR2 FYNNEI. CDR3 length: 13 residues. V was shortened by 2 bases and J by 9 bases, with 11 bases between the two germline ends. CDR3 sequence (DNA): TGTGCCAGCAGTGAACTGGGGGACTCTGAGCAGTTCTTC. Encoded protein: CASSELGDSEQFF.

CDR3 loop: CAISERQDYEQYF. The CDR3 DNA reads as TGTGCCATCAGTGAGAGGCAGGACTACGAGCAGTACTTC. The chain employs TRBV10-3 and TRBJ2-7; no firm D call. V lost 2 bases and J 3 bases, leaving 8 bases between the germline ends. This CDR3 region has 13 residues. Germline V CDR1 and CDR2: ENHRY, SYGVKD.

The J gene is TRBJ2-3, the V gene TRBV30; D unclear. CDR3 length: 15 residues. Trimming pared 2 bases from V and 0 bases from J, leaving 12 bases between. In germline, CDR1 is GTSNPN, CDR2 SVGIG (reference sequence). Written as DNA, the CDR3 is TGTGCCTGGAGTTTCCGGGCAGCCAGCACAGATACGCAGTATTTT. Translating gives CAWSFRAASTDTQYF.

In this sample, this clone turned up a few times. One junction end does not reproduce the germline sequence, and a read error may be involved. This sequence joins TRBV7-7 and TRBJ2-5; D perhaps matches TRBD1 (6 bases). Germline V gene data show CDR1 as SSHAT and CDR2 as FNYEAQ (reference sequence). The CDR3 totals 16 residues. The CDR3 here is CASSLSGRTEQETQYF. In DNA, the CDR3 is TGTGCTAGCAGCTTATCTGGGCGGACAGAACAAGAGACCCAGTACTTC.

The chain links TRBV4-1 to TRBJ1-6; D is unresolved. Germline CDR1 reads MGHRA; CDR2 reads YSYEKL. This CDR3 is 18 amino acids long. Deletions cut 1 base from V and 5 bases from J, with 18 bases between. CDR3 bases: TGCGCCAGCAGCCAAGGGGAAAGCCCGACAAAGAATAATTCACCCCTCCACTTT. This gives the protein CASSQGESPTKNNSPLHF.

The chain combines TRBV29-1 with TRBJ2-1; 12 bases are a match to TRBD2. V lost 1 base and J lost 2; bases outside the gene matches: 0. The CDR3 has 15 residues. Germline V gene lookup returns CDR1 SQVTM and CDR2 ANQGSEA. The CDR3 loop reads CSVEGTSGAYNEQFF. CDR3 in DNA: TGCAGCGTTGAAGGGACTAGCGGGGCCTACAATGAGCAGTTCTTC.

V usage is TRBV19 and J usage is TRBJ2-7; 9 bases map to TRBD1. The CDR3 consists of 16 residues. The V gene end was trimmed by 4 bases and the J gene end by 2 bases; junction bases not matched to a gene: 9. The germline V gene encodes CDR1 LNHDA and CDR2 SQIVND (reference sequence). Here the CDR3 reads CASSTPLGTGTYEQYF. As DNA, the CDR3 is TGTGCCAGTAGTACCCCCCTAGGGACAGGGACCTACGAGCAGTACTTC. The entire variable domain, with the rest obtained from reference TRBV19 and TRBJ2-7, is as follows: DGGITQSPKYLFRKEGQNVTLSCEQNLNHDAMYWYRQDPGQGLRLIYYSQIVNDFQKGDIAEGYSVSREKKESFPLTVTSAQKNPTAFYLCASSTPLGTGTYEQYFGPGTRLTVT.

This clone has just a few counts. The V call is TRBV29-1, the J call TRBJ2-5; D is perhaps TRBD1 (6 bases). The CDR3 is made up of 14 amino acids. V was cut by 5 bases and J by 7 bases, with 20 bases left in between. CDR1 is SQVTM and CDR2 is ANQGSEA in the germline V gene. The CDR3 nucleotides are TGCAGCGTTAAAGGAGGAACAGGGCCCGGGACCCAGTACTTC. Translating it yields CSVKGGTGPGTQYF.

This chain links TRBV7-3 with TRBJ2-3, with TRBD1 matching over 8 bases. Germline V CDR1 and CDR2: SGHTA, FQGTGA. V dropped 0 bases and J dropped 0; count of bases not matched to a gene: 5. This CDR3 has 17 residues. CDR3 nucleotide sequence: TGTGCCAGCAGCTTAACGGCGAGACAGGGGAGCACAGATACGCAGTATTTT. It encodes CASSLTARQGSTDTQYF.

The CDR3 coding sequence is TGTGCCAGCAGCTTAGCCCCACGCGGCACTGAAGCTTTCTTT. Protein product: CASSLAPRGTEAFF. The chain links TRBV7-9 to TRBJ1-1, with D unclear. Trimming took off 0 bases at V and 4 bases at J, with 9 bases between the two ends. Germline CDR1 SEHNR, CDR2 FQNEAQ (reference sequence). CDR3 length: 14 residues.

This clone was seen a handful of times. The chain has TRBV10-3 and TRBJ2-7, with 7 bases identical to TRBD2. The CDR3 contains 16 residues. Germline loops: CDR1 ENHRY, CDR2 SYGVKD. J was trimmed by 7 bases and V by 4 bases; bases with no gene match: 16. CDR3 sequence reads: CAISGAGTTGGEEQYF. DNA for the CDR3: TGTGCCATCAGTGGGGCCGGGACTACGGGAGGTGAAGAGCAGTACTTC.

The chain is built from TRBV10-3 and TRBJ1-5; D gene ambiguous. The CDR3 is 12 residues long. V shed 2 bases and J shed 6 bases, with 5 bases lying between them. Per the germline V gene, CDR1 is ENHRY and CDR2 is SYGVKD. The CDR3 DNA follows: TGTGCCATCAGTGAGGAAATTCAGCCCCAGCATTTT. As protein: CAISEEIQPQHF.

This chain joins TRBV7-9 and TRBJ1-2, with 9 bases identical to TRBD1. CDR1 is SEHNR, CDR2 FQNEAQ, per germline (reference sequence). The CDR3 spans 15 residues. The V and J ends lost 5 bases and 2 bases, in that order; junction bases with no gene match: 6. CDR3 loop: CASSPRTGDNYGYTF. CDR3 bases: TGTGCCAGCAGCCCAAGGACAGGGGACAACTATGGCTACACCTTC. Complete variable domain (other parts from reference TRBV7-9 and TRBJ1-2): DTGVSQNPRHKITKRGQNVTFRCDPISEHNRLYWYRQTLGQGPEFLTYFQNEAQLEKSRLLSDRFSAERPKGSFSTLEIQRTEQGDSAMYLCASSPRTGDNYGYTFGSGTRLTVV.

The chain joins TRBV14 to TRBJ2-3; D gene ambiguous. The CDR3 runs 13 residues. Trimming pared 1 base from V and 7 bases from J, leaving 9 bases between. CDR1 is SGHDN and CDR2 is FVKESK in the germline V gene. CDR3 sequence reads: CASSQGSSYTQYF. The CDR3 DNA reads TGTGCCAGCAGCCAAGGCTCCAGTTATACGCAGTATTTT. Full variable domain (remainder filled in from reference TRBV14 and TRBJ2-3): EAGVTQFPSHSVIEKGQTVTLRCDPISGHDNLYWYRRVMGKEIKFLLHFVKESKQDESGMPNNRFLAERTGGTYSTLKVQPAELEDSGVYFCASSQGSSYTQYFGPGTRLTVL.

In its sample, this clone was seen a few times. The chain couples TRBV27 to TRBJ2-3; no reliable D call. Deletions cut 3 bases from V and 4 bases from J, with 8 bases between. The CDR3 runs 13 residues. Germline CDR1 is MNHEY and CDR2 is SMNVEV (reference sequence). The CDR3 bases are TGTGCCAGCAGTTTCTTCCCCCCAGATACGCAGTATTTT. Amino acids: CASSFFPPDTQYF.

The chain links TRBV30 to TRBJ2-7, with TRBD1 matching 8 bases. The J segment lost 7 bases and the V segment lost 4 bases, leaving 12 bases of the junction unmatched. Germline CDR1 and CDR2: GTSNPN and SVGIG (reference sequence). The CDR3 is 14 amino acids. Here the CDR3 DNA reads TGTGCCTGGACCGAGGGACCAGGGGGCCGGGAGCAGTACTTC. Translating it yields CAWTEGPGGREQYF.

This clone was seen only a few times. This sequence joins TRBV10-3 and TRBJ2-6; tentative D call: TRBD2 (5 bases). Germline V gene sequence: CDR1 ENHRY, CDR2 SYGVKD. V lost 5 bases to trimming and J lost 1 base, with 6 bases between them. This CDR3 has 14 residues. This chain's CDR3 is CAISWTSGANVLTF. The DNA for the CDR3 is TGTGCCATCAGTTGGACTTCTGGGGCCAACGTCCTGACTTTC.

This clone came up a few times. The chain employs TRBV5-4 and TRBJ2-3; D remains unclear. Trimming stripped 0 bases from V and 0 bases from J, with 8 bases between. CDR1 and CDR2 from the germline V gene are SGHNT and YYREEE (reference sequence). This CDR3 is built from 15 residues. CDR3 sequence: CASSLATDSTDTQYF. DNA for the CDR3: TGTGCCAGCAGCTTGGCAACGGATAGCACAGATACGCAGTATTTT.

V and J are TRBV5-1 and TRBJ1-2, with 10 bases that match TRBD1. The germline V gene has CDR1 SGHRS and CDR2 YFSETQ. The CDR3 runs 14 residues. After removal of 6 bases from V and 8 bases from J, the junction contained 10 bases not matched to a gene. CDR3 sequence: CASTNSGTGDGYTF. The CDR3 DNA is TGCGCCAGCACCAACTCCGGGACAGGGGACGGCTACACCTTC.

In nucleotides, the CDR3 is TGTGCCAGCAGCTTAGGAACAGGGGTGGGCACTGAAGCTTTCTTT. Translated: CASSLGTGVGTEAFF. The rearrangement joins TRBV7-9 to TRBJ1-1, with TRBD1 matching over 7 bases. The V gene's germline CDR1 is SEHNR and CDR2 FQNEAQ (reference sequence). The CDR3 extends over 15 amino acids. J lost 4 bases, V lost 1 base, and 6 bases had no gene match. Looking up the rest from reference TRBV7-9 and TRBJ1-1 gives the full variable domain: DTGVSQNPRHKITKRGQNVTFRCDPISEHNRLYWYRQTLGQGPEFLTYFQNEAQLEKSRLLSDRFSAERPKGSFSTLEIQRTEQGDSAMYLCASSLGTGVGTEAFFGQGTRLTVV.

This clone has just a few counts. The chain is built from TRBV7-9 and TRBJ2-2; 11 nucleotides align to TRBD2. V shed 4 bases, J shed 3 bases, and the junction held 1 base outside the gene matches. Germline values: CDR1 SEHNR, CDR2 FQNEAQ (reference sequence). This CDR3 has 15 amino acids. Here the CDR3 reads CASSSTSGDTGELFF. The CDR3 region has the DNA TGTGCCAGCAGCTCGACTAGCGGGGACACCGGGGAGCTGTTTTTT.

This clone was picked up a small number of times. This rearrangement joins TRBV2 to TRBJ1-1; D is uncertain. Germline values: CDR1 SNHLY, CDR2 FYNNEI. V shed 0 bases and J shed 3 bases, with 5 bases lying between them. The CDR3 runs to 13 residues. CDR3 protein: CASSEASYTEAFF. In DNA, the CDR3 is TGTGCCAGCAGTGAAGCGAGTTACACTGAAGCTTTCTTT.